Presented here are 15 T cell receptor beta chains from one specimen sequenced in a study of blood T cell repertoires in COVID-19. Clones were sequenced by immunoSEQ multiplex PCR, and TCRdb holds only the in-frame ones, with some missing. The top ten hold 15% of the sample, which has about 47,000 clones, roughly 86% seen once. Sequenced: peripheral blood. These receptors were obtained from a man in his sixties with active COVID-19.

This clone has only one observation. The chain carries TRBV19 and TRBJ1-1; 7 bases match TRBD1. With V trimmed by 5 bases and J by 1 base, 1 base remained unmatched. CDR3 length equals 13 residues. Germline loops: CDR1 LNHDA, CDR2 SQIVND (reference sequence). Written as DNA, the CDR3 is TGTGCCAGTAGTGACAGGGAGAACACTGAAGCTTTCTTT. Translating it yields CASSDRENTEAFF. The variable domain in full, completed from reference TRBV19 and TRBJ1-1, reads DGGITQSPKYLFRKEGQNVTLSCEQNLNHDAMYWYRQDPGQGLRLIYYSQIVNDFQKGDIAEGYSVSREKKESFPLTVTSAQKNPTAFYLCASSDRENTEAFFGQGTRLTVV.

The gene calls are TRBV19 and TRBJ1-4; no definite D call. The CDR3 runs to 15 residues. Trimming cost V 7 bases and J 7 bases, with 19 bases left between them. CDR1 LNHDA and CDR2 SQIVND come from the germline V gene (reference sequence). The DNA of the CDR3 is TGTGCCAGTACCCTTACGGGGAGGATCAGTGAAAAACTGTTTTTT. Translating it yields CASTLTGRISEKLFF.

The chain's CDR3 is CASSPPGGEQPQHF. In DNA, the CDR3 is TGTGCCAGTAGTCCCCCAGGGGGAGAGCAGCCCCAGCATTTT. This chain joins TRBV19 and TRBJ1-5; 7 bases map to TRBD1. Germline CDR1 is LNHDA and CDR2 is SQIVND (reference sequence). V lost 5 bases and J lost 7; bases outside the gene matches: 8. This CDR3 region has 14 residues.

The chain couples TRBV28 to TRBJ1-1; 9 bases match TRBD1. The length of the CDR3 is 14 residues. The germline V gene has CDR1 MDHEN and CDR2 SYDVKM. Trimming cost V 7 bases and J 5 bases; bases outside gene matches: 8. CDR3 sequence: CASIRDRAGTEAFF. The CDR3 DNA reads TGTGCCAGCATCCGGGACAGGGCTGGAACTGAAGCTTTCTTT.

This clone was observed a single time. This chain links TRBV28 with TRBJ1-1; D might be TRBD1 (5 bases). Germline V gene sequence: CDR1 MDHEN, CDR2 SYDVKM. CDR3 length equals 15 residues. The germline V and J ends were trimmed by 5 bases and 1 base, with 14 bases remaining between them. The CDR3, as DNA: TGTGCCAGCAGTGCTCGAGGACAACCGAACACTGAAGCTTTCTTT. Translating it yields CASSARGQPNTEAFF.

The rearrangement joins TRBV6-5 to TRBJ2-2; D is unresolved. Germline CDR1 and CDR2: MNHEY and SVGAGI. V lost 5 bases, J lost 4 bases, and 2 bases lay in between. The CDR3 has 11 residues. CDR3 region: CASSRTGELFF. CDR3 DNA: TGTGCCAGCAGTCGCACCGGGGAGCTGTTTTTT.

The gene calls are TRBV24-1 and TRBJ2-2, with 9 bases aligning to TRBD1. V shed 5 bases and J 6 bases; nucleotides not matched to a gene: 3. CDR1 and CDR2 (germline): KGHDR, SFDVKD. The CDR3 loop spans 14 amino acids. The chain's CDR3 is CATSGQGVAGELFF. The DNA for the CDR3 is TGTGCCACCAGTGGACAGGGGGTGGCCGGGGAGCTGTTTTTT.

This sequence joins TRBV5-5 and TRBJ1-2; TRBD1 matches at 8 bases. Trimming removed 2 bases from V and 3 bases from J; junction bases left unmatched: 6. The germline CDR1 and CDR2 sequences are SGHKS and YYEKEE (reference sequence). The CDR3 runs to 15 residues. The CDR3 sequence is CASSFMQGADYGYTF. The CDR3, as DNA: TGTGCCAGCAGCTTTATGCAGGGGGCCGACTATGGCTACACCTTC.

The gene calls are TRBV6-5 and TRBJ1-5; D may be TRBD1 (5 bases). This CDR3 region has 15 residues. Per germline, CDR1 MNHEY and CDR2 SVGAGI. The V end lost 4 bases, the J end lost 1 base, and 11 bases lay between the germline ends. The CDR3 nucleotides are TGTGCCAGCAGTTCCCGACAGACCAGCAATCAGCCCCAGCATTTT. Protein product: CASSSRQTSNQPQHF.

The chain recombines TRBV7-2 with TRBJ2-5; D unclear. Per the germline V gene, CDR1 is SGHTA and CDR2 is FQGNSA. The CDR3 has 16 amino acids. Trimming pared 1 base from V and 4 bases from J, leaving 16 bases between. The CDR3 DNA follows: TGTGCCAGCAGCTTAGGAGTCTTAAAAAATGCAGAGACCCAGTACTTC. This encodes CASSLGVLKNAETQYF.

The V and J genes are TRBV29-1 and TRBJ2-5; D possibly corresponds to TRBD2 (7 bases). The CDR3 is made up of 15 amino acids. V shed 7 bases and J shed 4 bases, with 22 bases lying between them. Germline CDR1 and CDR2: SQVTM and ANQGSEA. The CDR3 spells CSAHDGGGRRETQYF. For the CDR3, the DNA is TGCAGCGCTCACGATGGGGGGGGGCGACGAGAGACCCAGTACTTC.

The genes are TRBV29-1 and TRBJ2-2; tentative D call: TRBD1 (6 bases). Trimming left V 6 bases short and J 2 bases short, with 13 bases between. This CDR3 has 14 amino acids. The germline V gene encodes CDR1 SQVTM and CDR2 ANQGSEA. This CDR3 is CSVGTRTNTGELFF. The CDR3 DNA sequence: TGCAGCGTCGGGACACGTACTAACACCGGGGAGCTGTTTTTT.

The V gene is TRBV19, the J gene TRBJ1-6, with a tentative D call TRBD1 (5 bases). The V gene's germline CDR1 is LNHDA and CDR2 SQIVND (reference sequence). V lost 5 bases, J lost 0 bases, and 11 bases lay in between. The CDR3 has 16 residues. For the CDR3, the DNA is TGTGCCAGTAGTGCGGACACTCTCTCCTATAATTCACCCCTCCACTTT. Amino acid sequence: CASSADTLSYNSPLHF.

The chain employs TRBV19 and TRBJ2-1, with 9 bases identical to TRBD2. Germline CDR1 LNHDA, CDR2 SQIVND (reference sequence). The CDR3 is 15 amino acids. V trimming: 3 bases; J trimming: 2 bases; junction bases outside the gene matches: 2. Here the CDR3 reads CASSISGSPYNEQFF. The CDR3 DNA is TGTGCCAGTAGTATTAGCGGGAGTCCCTACAATGAGCAGTTCTTC.

V gene TRBV7-9 combines with J gene TRBJ2-1, with D possibly being TRBD1 (6 bases). This CDR3 has 15 residues. CDR1 and CDR2 from the germline V gene are SEHNR and FQNEAQ (reference sequence). With 6 bases removed from V and 0 bases from J, the gap between germline ends came to 12 bases. CDR3 DNA sequence: TGTGCCAGCAGTGAACGACAGGCCTCCTACAATGAGCAGTTCTTC. Residues: CASSERQASYNEQFF.